This TCR beta chain is from a study of T cells in Graves' hyperthyroidism and ophthalmopathy. Overall study context: Pretreatment peripheral blood was obtained at initial diagnosis.

RNA transcripts served as the template for amplifying TCR beta CDR3 regions. Primed by the HTBI set, a first-round RT-PCR was run on the TCR CDR3. Via MiXCR, TCRdb re-called the multiplex PCR reads, giving one row per CDR3 protein. The repertoire has approximately 620,000 distinct CDR3 sequences, over 11% of them found once; the top ten carry less than 6%. Patients were excluded for uncontrolled infection, other autoimmune disease, pregnancy or lactation. The diagnostic basis comprised clinical symptoms, serum thyroxine and TRAb, thyroid ultrasound and orbital computed tomography. The J segment lost 5 bases and the V segment lost 6 bases, leaving 6 bases of the junction unmatched. In germline, CDR1 is LNHDA, CDR2 SQIVND (reference sequence). This CDR3 has 13 amino acids. This clonotype has at least ten counts.

The chain couples TRBV19 to TRBJ2-7; 8 bases fit TRBD1. The sequencing input was blood. The sequence was obtained from a woman aged 25 to 39 with Graves' hyperthyroidism that later progressed to Graves' ophthalmopathy. Here the CDR3 reads CASSQQGDHEQYF. CDR3 nucleotides: TGTGCCAGTAGCCAACAGGGGGACCACGAGCAGTACTTC.